These 11 T cell receptor beta chains originate from one sample sequenced in a study of T cells after yellow fever vaccination. TCRdb reprocessed the 5' RACE reads with MiXCR, giving one entry per CDR3 protein. Counted here are over 300,000 distinct CDR3 sequences, around 7.3% occurring once; the ten biggest clones make up 15% to 20%. The sample in question was PBMCs, obtained roughly 45 days after the first yellow fever vaccination. These receptors were collected from a man aged 18 to 35 who received the YFV17D yellow fever vaccine.

This clonotype was detected ten times or more. The chain joins TRBV6-5 to TRBJ2-7; D is perhaps TRBD1 or TRBD2 (5 bases each). The CDR3 extends over 13 amino acids. Trimming left V 2 bases short and J 6 bases short, with 11 bases between. The germline V gene has CDR1 MNHEY and CDR2 SVGAGI. This chain's CDR3 is CASSYRDDGEQYF. The CDR3 nucleotides are TGTGCCAGCAGTTACCGGGACGACGGCGAGCAGTACTTC.

The rearrangement uses TRBV28 and TRBJ1-1; a weak D match, TRBD1 (5 bases). There are 15 residues in the CDR3. Per the germline V gene, CDR1 is MDHEN and CDR2 is SYDVKM. V lost 3 bases and J 5 bases, leaving 16 bases between the germline ends. CDR3 nucleotides: TGTGCCAGCAGTTTTCAGGGAGGAGAGTTGACTGAAGCTTTCTTT. Translation gives CASSFQGGELTEAFF.

This clonotype showed up many times. J is TRBJ2-1 and V is TRBV5-4; D is ambiguous. CDR3 length equals 13 residues. V lost 4 bases and J 7 bases, leaving 12 bases between the germline ends. CDR1 and CDR2 (germline): SGHNT, YYREEE (reference sequence). In nucleotides, the CDR3 is TGTGCCAGCAGCCCGTGGCCGAGGAATGAGCAGTTCTTC. Translated, it gives CASSPWPRNEQFF.

This chain connects TRBV6-5 to TRBJ2-5; either TRBD1 or TRBD2 may fit D (5 bases each). Deletions cut 3 bases from V and 5 bases from J, with 10 bases between. Germline-derived CDR1 and CDR2 are MNHEY and SVGAGI. The CDR3 loop spans 13 amino acids. The CDR3, as DNA: TGTGCCAGCAGTTATGGGGGATTGGAGACCCAGTACTTC. Its protein product is CASSYGGLETQYF.

The J gene is TRBJ2-2, the V gene TRBV4-3; perhaps TRBD2 as D (7 bases). Trimming took off 0 bases at V and 0 bases at J, with 11 bases between the two ends. Germline V gene data show CDR1 as LGHNA and CDR2 as YSLEER. This CDR3 is built from 17 residues. The CDR3 DNA is TGCGCCAGCAGCCAAGAACCGGGGGGCACGAACACCGGGGAGCTGTTTTTT. Translated: CASSQEPGGTNTGELFF.

This clonotype has a handful of counts. V gene TRBV5-1 combines with J gene TRBJ2-5; 9 nucleotides agree with TRBD1. Trimming at V came to 3 bases and at J to 5 bases, leaving 8 bases not matched to a gene. Germline V gives CDR1 SGHRS, CDR2 YFSETQ. The CDR3 has 15 amino acids. For the CDR3, the DNA is TGCGCCAGCAGCTCCACCGGGACAGGGAGGGAGACCCAGTACTTC. Encoded protein: CASSSTGTGRETQYF.

The chain links TRBV7-8 to TRBJ2-1; 11 bases match TRBD2. With 4 bases clipped from V and 1 base from J, the junction kept 12 bases outside the gene matches. This CDR3 comprises 19 residues. Per the germline V gene, CDR1 is SGHVS and CDR2 is FQNEAQ. The CDR3 is CASSWMGPGLADSYNEQFF. In DNA form, the CDR3 reads TGTGCCAGCAGCTGGATGGGTCCGGGACTAGCGGATTCCTACAATGAGCAGTTCTTC.

This clonotype has a handful of counts. The gene calls are TRBV5-1 and TRBJ2-3; D could derive from TRBD1 or TRBD2 (5 bases each). CDR1 and CDR2 (germline): SGHRS, YFSETQ. Trimming shortened V by 5 bases and J by 6 bases, and 16 bases separated the two germline ends. CDR3 length equals 14 residues. CDR3 bases: TGCGCCAGCAGTAAGGGATCCGGGGCCGATACGCAGTATTTT. The encoded protein is CASSKGSGADTQYF.

This clonotype was counted between two and nine times. The rearrangement uses TRBV18 and TRBJ2-7; TRBD1 or TRBD2 may be the D gene (6 bases each). The CDR3 runs 13 residues. Germline V gene lookup returns CDR1 KGHSH and CDR2 LQKENI. The ends were cut back, 5 bases at V and 1 base at J, with 9 bases in the middle. CDR3 in amino acids: CASSEGGSYEQYV. CDR3 in DNA: TGTGCCAGCTCAGAAGGGGGGTCCTACGAGCAGTACGTC.

This clonotype has just a few counts. The rearrangement joins TRBV9 to TRBJ2-2; TRBD1 might be the D (5 bases). Germline CDR1 and CDR2: SGDLS and YYNGEE. The CDR3 consists of 15 residues. V was shortened by 0 bases and J by 3 bases, with 9 bases between the two germline ends. The CDR3 sequence is CASSVEGRDTGELFF. The CDR3 DNA reads as TGTGCCAGCAGCGTAGAGGGCAGGGACACCGGGGAGCTGTTTTTT.

The sample holds a few counts of this clonotype. The chain carries TRBV5-4 and TRBJ2-5; D assignment may be TRBD1 or TRBD2 (6 bases each). There are 15 residues in the CDR3. Trimming took 2 bases from V and 5 from J, leaving 16 bases between them. CDR1 and CDR2 from the germline V gene are SGHNT and YYREEE (reference sequence). The CDR3 sequence: CASSFETGAGETQYF. The CDR3 region has the DNA TGTGCCAGCAGCTTTGAAACGGGGGCGGGGGAGACCCAGTACTTC.